The entry that follows covers one T cell receptor beta chain sequence. The antigen is not known. Once extracted for a subset, genomic DNA was divided evenly among several immunoSEQ plates. TCRdb keeps only in-frame clones here, not all; method: immunoSEQ multiplex PCR. The sample gives approximately 2.5 million clones, just over 90% of which show up once; about 0.13% is in the top ten. The data stem from a study of shared clonotypes between healthy human individuals. Study context: There were three CD4 naive, three CD4 memory, two CD8 naive and one CD8 memory plates per donor. Points from the study as a whole: Around 5% of naive CD4 clonotypes were common to a handful of donors. Blood was the only sampled material, and tissue repertoires likely differ.

Specimen: naive CD4+ T cells sorted from blood. Subset in this sample: CD45RA+ positively selected. The clonotype was recovered from a man in his late teens or twenties in good health.

Here the CDR3 DNA reads TGTGCCAGTATGTCTGGCTCCGAGCCTGGGGCCAACGTCCTGACTTTC. Residues: CASMSGSEPGANVLTF. The chain combines TRBV19 with TRBJ2-6; D gene unclear. The CDR3 consists of 16 residues. V gave up 7 bases and J gave up 2 bases, with 15 bases separating them. Germline V CDR1 and CDR2: LNHDA, SQIVND (reference sequence).